This entry features one TCR beta chain sequence. Calling Graves' hyperthyroidism stable meant ophthalmopathy did not progress within 18 months. Each patient was aged 18 to 65 and had newly diagnosed hyperthyroidism of under 2 months' duration. Thyroid ultrasound, orbital computed tomography, clinical symptoms, and serum thyroxine and TRAb underpinned diagnoses. Fresh peripheral blood, 9.5 to 10 ml of it, supplied the PBMCs. The CDR3 is 16 residues long. V lost 5 bases and J lost 5; bases outside the gene matches: 11. Germline V gives CDR1 SGHTA, CDR2 FQGTGA. The TCR beta CDR3 regions underwent amplification using RNA transcripts as the source. During a first-round RT-PCR of the TCR CDR3, the HTBI primer set was used. MiXCR, run by TCRdb on the multiplex PCR reads, gives a single entry per CDR3 protein. Among fewer than 850,000 distinct CDR3 sequences listed, about 18% were seen once. The entry originates in a study of T cells in Graves' hyperthyroidism and ophthalmopathy.

The sequence was obtained from a man aged 45-60 years with Graves' hyperthyroidism. The specimen was blood. J is TRBJ2-1 and V is TRBV7-3; 8 bases line up with TRBD1. CDR3 loop: CASSPRVQGVDNEQFF. The DNA of the CDR3 is TGTGCCAGCAGCCCCCGGGTACAGGGGGTAGACAATGAGCAGTTCTTC.